This entry describes one T cell receptor (beta chain). Its specificity is unknown. A heparinised blood draw that averaged about 0.11 L was obtained once from each donor. Expressed TCRB transcripts were sequenced because the isolated RNA had all been reverse transcribed beforehand. The repertoire was sequenced with immunoSEQ multiplex PCR; TCRdb's copy has only in-frame clones and lacks some. The profile shows almost 350,000 clones, over 7% of them singletons. Germline CDR1 reads MNHNY; CDR2 reads SVGAGI (reference sequence). The length of the CDR3 is 14 residues. With V trimmed by 2 bases and J by 5 bases, 3 bases remained unmatched. The entry originates in a study of beta chain features in type 1 diabetes. Study observations and caveats: Type 1 diabetes patients had moderately but significantly shorter TCRB CDR3s in all four CD4+ subsets. A closer apparent resemblance between naive, central memory and Treg TCRB repertoires was seen in patients than in healthy donors. Although PCR might favor shorter templates, it would do so equally in patients and controls.

This clonotype was obtained from a man between 25 and 39 years old with type 1 diabetes. The rearrangement links TRBV6-6 to TRBJ1-2; TRBD1 aligns across 9 bases. Sequenced: central memory CD4+ T cells from blood. The CDR3 sequence: CASSYRTGDYGYTF. The CDR3 region has the DNA TGTGCCAGCAGTTACAGGACAGGGGATTATGGCTACACCTTC.